Reported below is one T cell receptor beta chain. Its antigen is unidentified. This record comes from a study of Ad26.COV2.S vaccination and SARS-CoV-2 variants. Findings and limits, study-wide: Measurements of TCR breadth and depth may have given underestimates of the total T cell responses. After vaccination, substantial breadth of spike-specific CD8+ and CD4+ responses was reported. Vaccine recipients and placebo recipients showed similar non-spike TCR breadth.

As to treatment: 15 to 20 received Ad26.COV2.S at low or high dose, single or two shots; five or six received placebo; per-sample allocation not given. At day 63 after the first vaccine or placebo injection, samples were drawn. The repertoire was sequenced with immunoSEQ multiplex PCR; TCRdb's copy has only in-frame clones and lacks some. The sample has around 270,000 clones, roughly nine tenths seen once. The V end was cut by 1 base, the J end by 1 base, with 4 bases between. This CDR3 comprises 13 residues. V usage is TRBV12-3 or TRBV12-4 and J usage is TRBJ2-5; no reliable D call. Source: peripheral blood, taken in a trial of Ad26.COV2.S vaccine versus placebo. The sequence derives from a person aged 18-65 years who received the Ad26.COV2.S COVID-19 vaccine or a placebo. The CDR3 sequence: CASSLGSQETQYF. CDR3 in DNA: TGTGCCAGCAGTTTAGGGTCCCAAGAGACCCAGTACTTC.